A selection of T cell receptor beta chains follows, all from one sample in a study of PD-1 blockade in classical Hodgkin lymphoma. The assay was immunoSEQ multiplex PCR, and TCRdb's table has in-frame clones only and misses some. The sample carries tens of thousands of clones, approximately 87% recorded once. The input for sequencing was peripheral blood mononuclear cells (PBMCs), taken before the fourth cycle of nivolumab. These receptor sequences come from a human donor with classical Hodgkin lymphoma. Each CDR3 is given with its conserved first and last residue. D genes are given only for firm matches. Not all rows give a size; the values are once, few, many and, for expanded clones, a class.

TRBV9	medium-sized	TRBJ2-1	TRBD2	TGTGCCAGCAGCGGATTTCTAGCGGGACCCTACAATGAGCAGTTCTTC	CASSGFLAGPYNEQFF
TRBV5-1	.	TRBJ2-2	.	TGCGCCAGCAGCTTGGTTGCCGGGTATTACACCGGGGAGCTGTTTTTT	CASSLVAGYYTGELFF
TRBV6-5	.	TRBJ2-1	TRBD2	TGTGCCAGCAGTTGGGCTAGCGGGGGTGAGCAGTTCTTC	CASSWASGGEQFF
TRBV6-6	.	TRBJ2-1	.	TGTGCCAGCAGTTACGAGGGAGCCTCCTACAATGAGCAGTTCTTC	CASSYEGASYNEQFF
TRBV5-6	once	TRBJ2-5	.	TGTGCCAGCAGCTTGGACGTCCTGGAGACCCAGTACTTC	CASSLDVLETQYF
TRBV7-3	.	TRBJ1-1	.	TGTGCCAGCAGCCAATTAGAAGCAAGCATGAACACTGAAGCTTTCTTT	CASSQLEASMNTEAFF
TRBV11-2	.	TRBJ2-3	TRBD2	TGTGCCAGCAGCTTAGGTAGCGGGATGGGTACGCAGTATTTT	CASSLGSGMGTQYF
TRBV6-5	.	TRBJ1-2	.	TGTGCCAGCAGCGCCGGGAGGGGAACTTACTATGGCTACACCTTC	CASSAGRGTYYGYTF
TRBV5-1	.	TRBJ2-1	.	TGCGCCAGCAGCCCCGCGAGCAATGAGCAGTTCTTC	CASSPASNEQFF
TRBV6-1	.	TRBJ1-5	.	TGTGCCAGCAGTGAAGTATGGCAGGGCGGGCAGCCCCAGCATTTT	CASSEVWQGGQPQHF
TRBV2	.	TRBJ1-1	TRBD1	TGTGCCAGCGTAAGACTCGGACAGGCGAACACTGAAGCTTTCTTT	CASVRLGQANTEAFF
TRBV29-1	.	TRBJ1-2	.	TGCAGCGTTCCCAGCGATGAGGGGTCCAACTATGGCTACACCTTC	CSVPSDEGSNYGYTF
TRBV19	.	TRBJ1-5	.	TGTGCCAGTACCGCGGGCACGGGGGCAGGGAGAAATCAGCCCCAGCATTTT	CASTAGTGAGRNQPQHF
TRBV11-2	.	TRBJ2-7	TRBD1	TGTGCCAGCAGCTCCGGACAGGGGGTAGGGTACGAGCAGTACTTC	CASSSGQGVGYEQYF
TRBV5-4	.	TRBJ2-7	.	TGTGCCACCAAGGGCGGGAAGACGCACTACGAGCAGTACTTC	CATKGGKTHYEQYF
TRBV6-6	once	TRBJ1-1	.	TGTGCCAGCAGGGTGAACACTGAAGCTTTCTTT	CASRVNTEAFF